The source of this T cell receptor (beta chain) is a study of blood T cell repertoires in COVID-19. Study context: The United States, Italy and Spain were the sources of the acute and convalescent COVID-19 samples. Sources were T cells, B-cell-depleted T cells, or PBMCs; the material itself was cDNA or gDNA.

How the authors handled the data: Scientists estimated how many nucleated cells there were by amplifying reference gene primers. Clones were read by immunoSEQ multiplex PCR, and TCRdb kept only the in-frame ones, dropping some. The D gene and trimming were derived from the DNA, and the V and J assignments and clone size from that table. The repertoire holds over 70,000 clones, with around 89% as singletons. V dropped 7 bases and J dropped 8 bases, with 14 bases sitting between them. The CDR3 spans 12 residues. The V call is TRBV12-3 or TRBV12-4, the J call TRBJ1-2; D gene uncertain. This receptor was obtained from a woman older than 75 with active or convalescent COVID-19. The specimen was peripheral blood. This CDR3 is CASTVGRNGYTF. For the CDR3, the DNA is TGTGCCAGCACCGTCGGGAGGAACGGCTACACCTTC.